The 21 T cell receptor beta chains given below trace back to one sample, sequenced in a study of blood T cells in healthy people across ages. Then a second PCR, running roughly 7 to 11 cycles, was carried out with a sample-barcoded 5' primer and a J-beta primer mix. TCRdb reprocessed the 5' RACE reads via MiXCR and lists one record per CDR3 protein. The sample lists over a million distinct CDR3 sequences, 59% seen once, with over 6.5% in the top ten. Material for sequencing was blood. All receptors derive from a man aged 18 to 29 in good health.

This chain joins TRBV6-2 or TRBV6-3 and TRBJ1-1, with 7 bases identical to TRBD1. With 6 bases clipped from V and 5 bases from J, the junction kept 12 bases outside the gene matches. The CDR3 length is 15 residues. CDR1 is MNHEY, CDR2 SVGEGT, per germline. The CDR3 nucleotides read TGTGCCAGCAGCTCTGACAGGGCCCCCTATACTGAAGCTTTCTTT. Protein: CASSSDRAPYTEAFF.

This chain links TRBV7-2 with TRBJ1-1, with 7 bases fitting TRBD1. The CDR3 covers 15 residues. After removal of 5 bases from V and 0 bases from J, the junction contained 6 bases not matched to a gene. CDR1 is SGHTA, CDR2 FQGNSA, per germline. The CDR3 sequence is CASSTRQGMNTEAFF. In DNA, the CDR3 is TGTGCCAGCAGCACTCGACAGGGAATGAACACTGAAGCTTTCTTT.

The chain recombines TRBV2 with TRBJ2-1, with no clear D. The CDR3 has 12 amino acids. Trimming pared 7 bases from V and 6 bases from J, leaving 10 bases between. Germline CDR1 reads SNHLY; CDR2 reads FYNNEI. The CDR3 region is CASISGANEQFF. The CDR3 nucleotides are TGTGCCAGCATATCCGGCGCCAATGAGCAGTTCTTC.

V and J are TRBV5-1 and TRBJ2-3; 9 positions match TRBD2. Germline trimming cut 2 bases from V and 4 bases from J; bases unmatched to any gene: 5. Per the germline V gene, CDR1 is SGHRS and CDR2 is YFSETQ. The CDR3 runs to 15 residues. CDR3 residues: CASSFGGGAPDTQYF. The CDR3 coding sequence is TGCGCCAGCAGCTTCGGCGGGGGGGCGCCAGATACGCAGTATTTT.

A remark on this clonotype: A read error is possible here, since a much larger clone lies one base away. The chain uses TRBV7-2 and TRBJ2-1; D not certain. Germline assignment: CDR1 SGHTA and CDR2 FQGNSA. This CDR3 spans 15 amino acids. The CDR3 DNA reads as TGTGCCAGCAGCTTTAGGCCTTATTCCTACAATGAGCGGTTCTTC. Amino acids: CASSFRPYSYNERFF.

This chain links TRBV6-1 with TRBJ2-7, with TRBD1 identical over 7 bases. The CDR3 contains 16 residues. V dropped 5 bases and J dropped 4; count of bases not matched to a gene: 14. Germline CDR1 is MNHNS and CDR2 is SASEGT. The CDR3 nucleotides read TGTGCCAGCAGTAAGCCTTCGACAGGGAGAGGTTACGAGCAGTACTTC. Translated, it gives CASSKPSTGRGYEQYF.

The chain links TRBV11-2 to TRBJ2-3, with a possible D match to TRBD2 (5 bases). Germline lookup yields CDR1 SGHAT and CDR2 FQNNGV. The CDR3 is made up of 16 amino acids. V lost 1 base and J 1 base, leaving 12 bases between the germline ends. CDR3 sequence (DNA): TGTGCCAGCAGCTTAGGACTGGGGAGTGGCACAGATACGCAGTATTTT. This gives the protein CASSLGLGSGTDTQYF.

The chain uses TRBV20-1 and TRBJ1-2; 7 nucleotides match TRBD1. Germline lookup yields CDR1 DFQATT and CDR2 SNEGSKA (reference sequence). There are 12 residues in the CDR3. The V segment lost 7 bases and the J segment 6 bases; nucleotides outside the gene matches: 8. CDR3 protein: CSVRGGQDGYTF. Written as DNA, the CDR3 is TGCAGTGTTAGGGGCGGACAGGATGGCTACACCTTC.

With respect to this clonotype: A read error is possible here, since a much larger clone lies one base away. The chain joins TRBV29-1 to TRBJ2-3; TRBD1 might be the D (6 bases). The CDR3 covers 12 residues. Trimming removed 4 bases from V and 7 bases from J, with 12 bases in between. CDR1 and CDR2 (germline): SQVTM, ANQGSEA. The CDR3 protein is CSVAPGANTQYF. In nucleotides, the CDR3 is TGCAGCGTTGCCCCAGGGGCAAATACGCAGTATTTT.

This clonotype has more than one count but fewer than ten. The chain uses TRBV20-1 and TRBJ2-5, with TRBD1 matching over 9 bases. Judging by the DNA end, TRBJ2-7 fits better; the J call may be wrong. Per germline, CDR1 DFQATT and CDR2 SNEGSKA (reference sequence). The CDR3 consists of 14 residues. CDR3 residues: CSAKGTGSLYEQYF. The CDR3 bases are TGCAGTGCTAAAGGGACAGGGTCCCTCTACGAGCAGTACTTC.

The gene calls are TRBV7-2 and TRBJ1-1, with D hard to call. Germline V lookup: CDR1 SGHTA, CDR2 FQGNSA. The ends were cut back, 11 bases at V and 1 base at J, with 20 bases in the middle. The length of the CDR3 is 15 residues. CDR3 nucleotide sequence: TGTGCCGTATGGGTTCCGGGCCTAAAGAACACTGAAGCTTTCTTT. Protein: CAVWVPGLKNTEAFF.

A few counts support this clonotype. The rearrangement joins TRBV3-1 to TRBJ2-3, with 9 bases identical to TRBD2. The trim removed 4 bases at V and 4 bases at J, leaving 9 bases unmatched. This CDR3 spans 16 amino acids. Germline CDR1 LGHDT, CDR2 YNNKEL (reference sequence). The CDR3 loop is CASSPVAGVVPDTQYF. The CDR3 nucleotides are TGTGCCAGCAGCCCAGTAGCGGGGGTGGTCCCAGATACGCAGTATTTT.

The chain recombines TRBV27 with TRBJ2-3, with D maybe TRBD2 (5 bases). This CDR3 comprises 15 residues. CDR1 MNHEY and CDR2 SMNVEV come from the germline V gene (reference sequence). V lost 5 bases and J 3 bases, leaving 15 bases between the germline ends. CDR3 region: CASSEASGWTDTQYF. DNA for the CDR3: TGTGCCAGCAGTGAAGCATCGGGGTGGACAGATACGCAGTATTTT.

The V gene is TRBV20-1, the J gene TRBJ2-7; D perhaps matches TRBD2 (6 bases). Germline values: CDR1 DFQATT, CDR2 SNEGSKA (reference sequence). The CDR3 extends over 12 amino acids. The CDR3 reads CSGNRGSGEQYF. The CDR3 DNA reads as TGCAGCGGTAATCGGGGGTCCGGCGAGCAGTACTTC.

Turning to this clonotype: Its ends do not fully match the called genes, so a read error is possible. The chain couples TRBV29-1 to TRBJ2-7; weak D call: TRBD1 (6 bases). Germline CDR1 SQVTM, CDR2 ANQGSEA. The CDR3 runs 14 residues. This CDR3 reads CSVEEAGEGYEQYF. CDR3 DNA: TGCAGCGTGGAAGAGGCAGGGGAAGGGTACGAGCAGTACTTC.

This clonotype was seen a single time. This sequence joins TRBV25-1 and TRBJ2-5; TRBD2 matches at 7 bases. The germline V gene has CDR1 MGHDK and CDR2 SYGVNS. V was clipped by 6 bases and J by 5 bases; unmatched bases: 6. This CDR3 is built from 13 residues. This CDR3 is CASSEAGHETQYF. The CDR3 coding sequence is TGTGCCAGCAGCGAAGCGGGGCACGAGACCCAGTACTTC. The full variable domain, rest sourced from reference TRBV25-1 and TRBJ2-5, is EADIYQTPRYLVIGTGKKITLECSQTMGHDKMYWYQQDPGMELHLIHYSYGVNSTEKGDLSSESTVSRIRTEHFPLTLESARPSHTSQYLCASSEAGHETQYFGPGTRLLVL.

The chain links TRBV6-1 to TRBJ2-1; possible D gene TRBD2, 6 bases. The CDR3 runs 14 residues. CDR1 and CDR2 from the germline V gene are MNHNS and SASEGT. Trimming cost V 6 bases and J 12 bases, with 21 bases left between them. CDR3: CASSTGTALGGQFF. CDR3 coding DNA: TGTGCCAGCAGCACCGGGACCGCCCTCGGGGGGCAGTTCTTC.

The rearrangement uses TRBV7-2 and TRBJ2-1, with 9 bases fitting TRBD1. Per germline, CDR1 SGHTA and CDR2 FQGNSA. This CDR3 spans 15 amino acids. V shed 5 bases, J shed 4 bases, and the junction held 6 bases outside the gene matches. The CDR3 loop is CASSPWDRVYNEQFF. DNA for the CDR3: TGTGCCAGCAGCCCATGGGACAGGGTATACAATGAGCAGTTCTTC.

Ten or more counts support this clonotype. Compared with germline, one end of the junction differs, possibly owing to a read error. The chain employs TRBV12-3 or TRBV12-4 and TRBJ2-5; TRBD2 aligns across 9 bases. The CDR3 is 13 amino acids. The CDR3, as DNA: TGTGCCAGCAGCTTAGCGGGAGCAGAGACCCAGTACTTC. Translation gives CASSLAGAETQYF.

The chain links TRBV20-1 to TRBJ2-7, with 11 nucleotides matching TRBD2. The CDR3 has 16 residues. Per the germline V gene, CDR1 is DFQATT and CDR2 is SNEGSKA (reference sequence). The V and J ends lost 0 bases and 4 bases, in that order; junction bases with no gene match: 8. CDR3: CSARDEAPSGRYEQYF. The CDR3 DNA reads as TGCAGTGCTAGAGATGAGGCGCCTAGCGGGAGGTACGAGCAGTACTTC.

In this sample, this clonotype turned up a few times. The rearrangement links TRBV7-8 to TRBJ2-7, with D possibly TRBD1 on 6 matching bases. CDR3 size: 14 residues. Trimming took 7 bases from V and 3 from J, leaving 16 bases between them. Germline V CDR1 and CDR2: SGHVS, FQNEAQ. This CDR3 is CASKPTGSYYEQYF. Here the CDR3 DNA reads TGTGCCAGCAAACCAACAGGGAGCTACTACGAGCAGTACTTC. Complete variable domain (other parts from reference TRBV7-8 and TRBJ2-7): GAGVSQSPRYKVAKRGQDVALRCDPISGHVSLFWYQQALGQGPEFLTYFQNEAQLDKSGLPSDRFFAERPEGSVSTLKIQRTQQEDSAVYLCASKPTGSYYEQYFGPGTRLTVT.